These T cell receptor beta chains were read from a single sample in a study of blood T cell repertoires in COVID-19. Libraries were prepared by immunoSEQ multiplex PCR; TCRdb keeps only in-frame clonotypes and omits some of them. This table holds about 12,000 clones, 82% found once. Source material: peripheral blood. These receptors originate from a woman aged 60 to 75 with acute or convalescent COVID-19. CDR3s include the opening cysteine and the closing phenylalanine or tryptophan. D genes are given only for firm matches. Clone size is shown for a subset of rows, as once, few, many or a class of expanded clone.

. . TRBJ2-3 TRBV27 CASSLPQVPDTQYF TGTGCCAGCAGTTTACCCCAGGTTCCAGATACGCAGTATTTT
. . TRBJ2-7 TRBV7-6 CASSLAPYTYEQYF TGTGCCAGCAGTCTGGCCCCTTATACCTACGAGCAGTACTTC
TRBD2 . TRBJ2-1 TRBV24-1 CATSDARTSGGDNEQFF TGTGCCACCAGTGATGCCCGGACTAGCGGGGGGGACAATGAGCAGTTCTTC
. . TRBJ1-2 TRBV6-5 CASRRTETYGYTF TGTGCCAGCAGGAGGACAGAAACTTATGGCTACACCTTC
TRBD1 few TRBJ2-7 TRBV5-4 CASSPRDRYYEQYF TGTGCCAGCAGCCCCCGGGACAGATACTACGAGCAGTACTTC
. . TRBJ1-5 TRBV3-1/TRBV3-2 CASSQMSAGAGNQPQHF TGTGCCAGCAGCCAAATGAGCGCAGGGGCTGGCAATCAGCCCCAGCATTTT
. few TRBJ1-3 TRBV2 CASSARQGYSSGNTIYF TGTGCCAGCAGTGCTAGGCAGGGTTATTCTTCTGGAAACACCATATATTTT
TRBD1 . TRBJ2-6 TRBV29-1 CSVERDRGPSYSGANVLTF TGCAGCGTTGAACGAGACAGGGGACCGTCGTATTCTGGGGCCAACGTCCTGACTTTC
. . TRBJ2-2 TRBV5-1 CASSLGQGFGELFF TGCGCCAGCAGCTTGGGTCAGGGGTTCGGGGAGCTGTTTTTT
TRBD1 . TRBJ1-5 TRBV19 CASSTTGPNQPQHF TGTGCCAGTAGTACGACAGGGCCCAATCAGCCCCAGCATTTT
. once TRBJ1-1 TRBV15 CATSRDLQGNTEAFF TGTGCCACCAGCAGAGATTTGCAGGGCAACACTGAAGCTTTCTTT
TRBD1 . TRBJ2-6 TRBV3-1/TRBV3-2 CASSPDRAGANVLTF TGTGCCAGCAGCCCTGACAGGGCTGGGGCCAACGTCCTGACTTTC
. . TRBJ1-1 TRBV5-4 CASSSPGVRTEAFF TGTGCCAGCAGCTCCCCAGGGGTACGGACTGAAGCTTTCTTT
. . TRBJ2-2 TRBV7-8 CASSFGIAAPNTGELFF TGTGCCAGCAGCTTTGGTATAGCCGCTCCGAACACCGGGGAGCTGTTTTTT
TRBD1 . TRBJ2-2 TRBV4-1 CASRGAGTDRTGELFF TGCGCCAGCAGGGGAGCCGGGACAGACCGGACCGGGGAGCTGTTTTTT
. . TRBJ2-1 TRBV7-9 CASSNGIGPFDEQFF TGTGCCAGCAGTAACGGGATAGGTCCTTTCGATGAGCAGTTCTTC
TRBD2 . TRBJ2-4 TRBV6-2/TRBV6-3 CASSISGTSGRNIQYF TGTGCCAGCAGTATCTCTGGGACTAGCGGGAGGAACATTCAGTACTTC
. . TRBJ1-2 TRBV6-5 CASSYSRSLYGYTF TGTGCCAGCAGTTACTCGAGGAGCCTCTATGGCTACACCTTC
TRBD1 few TRBJ1-6 TRBV7-3 CASSPTGVGSPLHF TGTGCCAGCAGCCCGACAGGGGTCGGATCACCCCTCCACTTT
. few TRBJ1-3 TRBV10-3 CAISEGGAGNTIYF TGTGCCATCAGTGAAGGAGGGGCCGGAAACACCATATATTTT
. . TRBJ2-1 TRBV14 CASSQWYSVNNEQFF TGTGCCAGCAGCCAATGGTACAGTGTTAACAATGAGCAGTTCTTC
. once TRBJ1-6 TRBV23-1 CASSQSGWGGDSPLHF TGCGCCAGCAGTCAATCGGGATGGGGAGGAGATTCACCCCTCCACTTT
. once TRBJ1-1 TRBV9 CASSQRASGGTEAFF TGTGCCAGCAGCCAAAGGGCCTCTGGAGGGACTGAAGCTTTCTTT
. . TRBJ2-1 TRBV7-9 CASSLLRGTYNEQFF TGTGCCAGCAGCTTACTCAGGGGCACCTACAATGAGCAGTTCTTC
. . TRBJ1-2 TRBV20-1 CSASEGRDYGYTF TGCAGTGCTAGTGAGGGCCGAGACTATGGCTACACCTTC
. . TRBJ2-3 TRBV3-1/TRBV3-2 CASSQTLSGSSTDTQYF TGTGCCAGCAGCCAGACTCTAAGCGGATCTAGCACAGATACGCAGTATTTT
TRBD1 . TRBJ2-1 TRBV11-3 CASSRRGDRVMDEQFF TGTGCCAGCAGCCGAAGGGGGGACAGGGTTATGGATGAGCAGTTCTTC
. . TRBJ1-3 TRBV2 CASTRTRSGNTIYF TGTGCCAGCACCCGGACACGCTCTGGAAACACCATATATTTT
. few TRBJ1-3 TRBV5-1 CASSLVGTGPGNTIYF TGCGCCAGCAGCTTGGTTGGGACTGGCCCTGGAAACACCATATATTTT
. . TRBJ1-1 TRBV3-1/TRBV3-2 CASSRGEGEAFF TGTGCCAGCAGCCGAGGGGAGGGGGAAGCTTTCTTT
TRBD1 . TRBJ2-7 TRBV7-2 CASSAAGTASYEQYF TGTGCCAGCAGCGCAGCCGGGACAGCTTCCTACGAGCAGTACTTC
TRBD1 . TRBJ1-1 TRBV10-3 CATGGGGAPEAFF TGTGCCACAGGGGGTGGTGGGGCCCCTGAAGCTTTCTTT
. few TRBJ1-4 TRBV13 CASAREGATNEKLFF TGTGCCAGCGCCAGGGAGGGGGCAACTAATGAAAAACTGTTTTTT
TRBD2 . TRBJ2-1 TRBV10-3 CAISEATGTIDNEQFF TGTGCCATCAGTGAGGCAACCGGGACTATAGACAATGAGCAGTTCTTC
. . TRBJ1-2 TRBV7-8 CASSLAGQPANYGYTF TGTGCCAGCAGCTTAGCCGGACAGCCAGCTAACTATGGCTACACCTTC
TRBD2 . TRBJ2-7 TRBV27 CASASGGSTEQYF TGTGCCAGCGCTAGCGGGGGATCTACCGAGCAGTACTTC
. . TRBJ1-3 TRBV3-1/TRBV3-2 CASSQDGDISGNTIYF TGTGCCAGCAGCCAAGACGGGGACATCTCTGGAAACACCATATATTTT
. . TRBJ1-5 TRBV28 CASSLLAVGGYQPQHF TGTGCCAGCAGTTTATTGGCAGTGGGGGGTTATCAGCCCCAGCATTTT
. . TRBJ2-1 TRBV9 CASSVKGLASSYNEQFF TGTGCCAGCAGCGTCAAGGGGCTAGCGAGCTCCTACAATGAGCAGTTCTTC
. . TRBJ2-6 TRBV18 CASSPPGGGANVLTF TGTGCCAGCTCACCACCGGGGGGTGGGGCCAACGTCCTGACTTTC
. . TRBJ1-6 TRBV6-1 CASSEAWGVIRSPLHF TGTGCCAGCAGTGAAGCCTGGGGGGTAATACGTTCACCCCTCCACTTT
TRBD2 . TRBJ2-7 TRBV6-5 CASRWLAGSYEQYF TGTGCCAGCCGTTGGCTAGCGGGGTCCTACGAGCAGTACTTC
TRBD1 few TRBJ2-3 TRBV12-5 CASGLKRDRMLDTQYF TGTGCTAGTGGTTTGAAACGGGACAGGATGCTGGATACGCAGTATTTT
. . TRBJ2-1 TRBV7-9 CASSYDGQTNNEQFF TGTGCCAGCAGCTATGACGGACAGACGAACAATGAGCAGTTCTTC
. . TRBJ1-1 TRBV9 CASSKWDYTEAFF TGTGCCAGCAGCAAGTGGGACTACACTGAAGCTTTCTTT
. . TRBJ2-3 TRBV14 CASSHTPDTQYF TGTGCCAGCAGCCATACACCAGATACGCAGTATTTT